This section outlines one T cell receptor (beta chain) sequence together with its context. These data originate in a study of blood T cell repertoires in COVID-19. Seattle enrolled patients during active infection and tracked them longitudinally. The germline V gene has CDR1 ENHRY and CDR2 SYGVKD. There are 14 residues in the CDR3. V lost 4 bases to trimming and J lost 3 bases, with 12 bases between them. The method was immunoSEQ multiplex PCR; TCRdb's version includes in-frame clones alone and lacks a portion of them. Of 170,000 or so clones in the sample, more than 75% were seen once. This TCR was recovered from a man in his sixties with COVID-19, enrolled during active disease. V gene TRBV10-3 combines with J gene TRBJ1-1; D remains ambiguous. Source material: peripheral blood. The CDR3 region is CAISARGEDTEAFF. The CDR3 region has the DNA TGTGCCATCAGTGCCCGAGGCGAAGACACTGAAGCTTTCTTT.